A single sample gave rise to the 7 T cell receptor beta chains below, sequenced in a study of vaccination effects on CD4 cells after COVID-19. No antigen has been identified for these receptors. Antigen-specific CD4+ T cells expanded by the ViraFEST assay with viral peptide pools were then sequenced. Scientists isolated CD4+ T cells after a roughly 10-day culture period ended. The healthy vaccine recipients, who had no prior SARS-CoV-2 infection, showed negative nucleocapsid antibodies. TCRdb's table, derived via immunoSEQ multiplex PCR, lists solely in-frame clones and lacks some. The sample holds 20,000 to 30,000 clones; just under 75% are singletons and the top ten take less than 3.5%. The input for sequencing was CD4+ T cells from PBMCs cultured with SARS-CoV-2 spike peptides, taken before COVID-19 vaccination. The receptors originated from a human donor who received a COVID-19 vaccine.

The chain uses TRBV10-1 and TRBJ2-3, with 9 bases fitting TRBD1. The CDR3 has 18 residues. Losses at the gene ends were 2 bases for V and 2 bases for J; bases not matched to a gene: 11. Germline V gene data show CDR1 as WNHNN and CDR2 as SYGVQD (reference sequence). The CDR3 is CASSEIPQGQGLTDTQYF. Here the CDR3 DNA reads TGCGCCAGCAGTGAGATTCCTCAGGGACAGGGTCTCACAGATACGCAGTATTTT.

The rearrangement uses TRBV18 and TRBJ1-2; 9 bases are a match to TRBD1. There are 15 residues in the CDR3. CDR1 KGHSH and CDR2 LQKENI come from the germline V gene. V gave up 2 bases and J gave up 0 bases; unmatched junction bases: 1. CDR3 sequence reads: CASSPGTGPNYGYTF. DNA for the CDR3: TGTGCCAGCTCACCAGGGACAGGGCCTAACTATGGCTACACCTTC.

V and J are TRBV5-1 and TRBJ2-1, with 7 positions matching TRBD1. Germline V CDR1 and CDR2: SGHRS, YFSETQ. With 0 bases clipped from V and 0 bases from J, the junction kept 6 bases outside the gene matches. The CDR3 length is 17 residues. The CDR3 protein is CASSLEGGLYSYNEQFF. CDR3 nucleotides: TGCGCCAGCAGCTTGGAAGGGGGCCTATACTCCTACAATGAGCAGTTCTTC.

The chain recombines TRBV18 with TRBJ1-5, with a tentative D call TRBD1 (6 bases). Trimming took 3 bases from V and 3 from J, leaving 9 bases between them. There are 14 residues in the CDR3. Per the germline V gene, CDR1 is KGHSH and CDR2 is LQKENI. DNA of the CDR3: TGTGCCAGCTCACCGGACAGCACCAATCAGCCCCAGCATTTT. Translation gives CASSPDSTNQPQHF.

The chain couples TRBV18 to TRBJ1-5; D unresolved. This CDR3 is 13 amino acids long. V was clipped by 3 bases and J by 4 bases, with 7 bases between them. CDR1 is KGHSH and CDR2 is LQKENI in the germline V gene. CDR3 region: CASSPDYNQPQHF. In DNA form, the CDR3 reads TGTGCCAGCTCACCGGACTATAATCAGCCCCAGCATTTT.

This rearrangement joins TRBV6-5 to TRBJ2-3; 10 bases map to TRBD2. This CDR3 comprises 15 residues. Germline assignment: CDR1 MNHEY and CDR2 SVGAGI. V trimming: 6 bases; J trimming: 5 bases; junction bases outside the gene matches: 8. CDR3 residues: CASSSPQRGGDTQYF. In DNA, the CDR3 is TGTGCCAGCAGCTCTCCTCAGCGGGGGGGAGATACGCAGTATTTT.

The chain uses TRBV4-2 and TRBJ2-4, with a possible D match to TRBD2 (5 bases). Germline CDR1 is LGHNA and CDR2 is YNFKEQ. The CDR3 consists of 18 residues. V lost 0 bases to trimming and J lost 1 base, with 16 bases between them. CDR3 protein: CASSQEVRLRVAKNIQYF. CDR3 sequence (DNA): TGTGCCAGCAGCCAAGAGGTGCGACTGAGGGTCGCCAAAAACATTCAGTACTTC.